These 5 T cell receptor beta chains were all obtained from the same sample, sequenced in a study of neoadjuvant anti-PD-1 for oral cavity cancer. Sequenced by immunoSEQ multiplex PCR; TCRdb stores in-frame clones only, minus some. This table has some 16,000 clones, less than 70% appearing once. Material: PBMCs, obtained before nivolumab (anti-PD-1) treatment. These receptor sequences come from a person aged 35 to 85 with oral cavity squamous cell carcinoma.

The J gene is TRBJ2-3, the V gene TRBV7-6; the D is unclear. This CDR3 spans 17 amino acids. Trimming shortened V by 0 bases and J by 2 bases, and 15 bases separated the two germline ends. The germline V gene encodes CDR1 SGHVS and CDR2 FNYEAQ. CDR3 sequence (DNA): TGTGCCAGCAGCTTAGCGGTCCTCATCTCGTTCACAGATACGCAGTATTTT. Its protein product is CASSLAVLISFTDTQYF.

Here the CDR3 reads CASSQGTGLSYEQYF. CDR3 DNA sequence: TGTGCCAGCAGCCAAGGGACAGGTCTCTCCTACGAGCAGTACTTC. The chain recombines TRBV6-5 with TRBJ2-7; 8 positions agree with TRBD1. The ends lost 6 bases at V and 0 bases at J; junction bases unmatched: 7. The germline V gene encodes CDR1 MNHEY and CDR2 SVGAGI. The CDR3 length is 15 residues.

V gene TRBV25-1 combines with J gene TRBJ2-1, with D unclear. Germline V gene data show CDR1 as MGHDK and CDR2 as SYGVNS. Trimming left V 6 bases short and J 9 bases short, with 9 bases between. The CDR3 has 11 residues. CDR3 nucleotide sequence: TGTGCCAGCAGGGGCAGAGGTGAGCAGTTCTTC. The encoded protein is CASRGRGEQFF.

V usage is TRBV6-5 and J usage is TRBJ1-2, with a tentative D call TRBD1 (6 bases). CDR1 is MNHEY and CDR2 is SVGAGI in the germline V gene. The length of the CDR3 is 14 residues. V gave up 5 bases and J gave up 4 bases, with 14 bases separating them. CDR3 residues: CASSPGQTIYGYTF. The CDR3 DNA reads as TGTGCCAGCAGTCCAGGACAGACGATCTATGGCTACACCTTC.

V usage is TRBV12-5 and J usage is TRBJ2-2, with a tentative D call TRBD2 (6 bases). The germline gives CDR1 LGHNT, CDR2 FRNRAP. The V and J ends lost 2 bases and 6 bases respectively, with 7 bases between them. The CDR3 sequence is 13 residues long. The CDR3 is CASGLREAGELFF. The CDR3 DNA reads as TGTGCTAGTGGTTTGAGGGAGGCCGGGGAGCTGTTTTTT.